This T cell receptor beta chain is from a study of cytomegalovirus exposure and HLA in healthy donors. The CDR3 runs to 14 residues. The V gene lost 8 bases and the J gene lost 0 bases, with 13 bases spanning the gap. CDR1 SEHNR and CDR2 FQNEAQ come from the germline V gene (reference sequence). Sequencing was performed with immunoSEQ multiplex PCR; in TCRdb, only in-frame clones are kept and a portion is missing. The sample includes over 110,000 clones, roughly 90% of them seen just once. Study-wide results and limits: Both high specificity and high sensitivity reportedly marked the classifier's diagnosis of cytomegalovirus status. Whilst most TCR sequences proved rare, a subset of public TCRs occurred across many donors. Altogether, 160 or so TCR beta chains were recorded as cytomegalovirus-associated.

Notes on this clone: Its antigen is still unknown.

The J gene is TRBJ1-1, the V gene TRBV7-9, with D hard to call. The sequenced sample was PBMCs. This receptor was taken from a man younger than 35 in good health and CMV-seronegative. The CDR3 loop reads CASAQLSMNTEAFF. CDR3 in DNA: TGTGCCAGCGCACAGCTCTCAATGAACACTGAAGCTTTCTTT.